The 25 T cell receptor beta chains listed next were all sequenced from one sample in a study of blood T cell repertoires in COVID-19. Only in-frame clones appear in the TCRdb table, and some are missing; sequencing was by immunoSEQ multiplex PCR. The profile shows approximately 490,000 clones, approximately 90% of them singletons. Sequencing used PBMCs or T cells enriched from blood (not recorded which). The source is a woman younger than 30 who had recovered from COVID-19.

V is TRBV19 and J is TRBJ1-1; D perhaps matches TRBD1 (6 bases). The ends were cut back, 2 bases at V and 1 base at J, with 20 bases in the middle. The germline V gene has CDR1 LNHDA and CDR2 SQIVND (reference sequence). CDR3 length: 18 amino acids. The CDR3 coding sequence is TGTGCCAGTAGTATATTTGGACAGAGAGGGGAGAGGAACACTGAAGCTTTCTTT. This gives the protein CASSIFGQRGERNTEAFF.

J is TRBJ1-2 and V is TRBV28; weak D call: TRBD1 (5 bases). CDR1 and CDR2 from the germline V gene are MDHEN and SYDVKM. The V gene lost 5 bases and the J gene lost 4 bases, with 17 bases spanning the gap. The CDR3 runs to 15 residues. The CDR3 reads CASSPQGVGIYGYTF. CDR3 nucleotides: TGTGCCAGCAGTCCCCAAGGGGTCGGAATCTATGGCTACACCTTC.

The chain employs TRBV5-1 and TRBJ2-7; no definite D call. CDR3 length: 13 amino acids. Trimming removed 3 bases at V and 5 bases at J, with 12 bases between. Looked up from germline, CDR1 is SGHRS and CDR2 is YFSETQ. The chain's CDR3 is CASSSGSPDEQYF. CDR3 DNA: TGCGCCAGCAGCTCCGGTTCACCGGACGAGCAGTACTTC.

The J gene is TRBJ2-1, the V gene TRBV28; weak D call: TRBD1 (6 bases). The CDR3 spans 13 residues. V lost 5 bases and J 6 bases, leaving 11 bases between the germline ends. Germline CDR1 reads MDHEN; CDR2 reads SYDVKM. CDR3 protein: CASSQDRFNEQFF. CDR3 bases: TGTGCCAGCAGTCAGGACAGATTCAATGAGCAGTTCTTC. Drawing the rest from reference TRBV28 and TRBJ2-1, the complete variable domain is DVKVTQSSRYLVKRTGEKVFLECVQDMDHENMFWYRQDPGLGLRLIYFSYDVKMKEKGDIPEGYSVSREKKERFSLILESASTNQTSMYLCASSQDRFNEQFFGPGTRLTVL.

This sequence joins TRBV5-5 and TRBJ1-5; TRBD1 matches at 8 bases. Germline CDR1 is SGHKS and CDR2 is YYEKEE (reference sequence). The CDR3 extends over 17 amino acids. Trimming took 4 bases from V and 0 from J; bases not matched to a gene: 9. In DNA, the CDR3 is TGTGCCAGCAGCCCCACAGGGGGGGGATATAGCAATCAGCCCCAGCATTTT. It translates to CASSPTGGGYSNQPQHF.

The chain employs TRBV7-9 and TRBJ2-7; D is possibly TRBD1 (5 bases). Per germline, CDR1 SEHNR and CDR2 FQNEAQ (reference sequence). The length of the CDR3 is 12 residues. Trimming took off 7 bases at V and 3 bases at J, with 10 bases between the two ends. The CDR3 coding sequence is TGTGCCAGCAAACAGGATAGCTACGAGCAGTACTTC. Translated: CASKQDSYEQYF.

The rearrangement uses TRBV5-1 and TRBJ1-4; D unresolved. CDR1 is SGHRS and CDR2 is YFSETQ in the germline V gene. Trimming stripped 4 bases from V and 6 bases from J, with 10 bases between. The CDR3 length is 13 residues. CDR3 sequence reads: CASSAGSDEKLFF. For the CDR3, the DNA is TGCGCCAGCAGCGCCGGGAGTGATGAAAAACTGTTTTTT.

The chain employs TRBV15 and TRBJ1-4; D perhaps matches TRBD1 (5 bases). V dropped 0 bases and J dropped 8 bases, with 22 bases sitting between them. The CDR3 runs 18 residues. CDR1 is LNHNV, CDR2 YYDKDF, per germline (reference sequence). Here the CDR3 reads CATSRDRPSTAVGEKLFF. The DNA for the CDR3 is TGTGCCACCAGCAGAGATCGTCCATCGACAGCTGTGGGCGAAAAACTGTTTTTT. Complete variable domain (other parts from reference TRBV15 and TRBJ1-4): DAMVIQNPRYQVTQFGKPVTLSCSQTLNHNVMYWYQQKSSQAPKLLFHYYDKDFNNEADTPDNFQSRRPNTSFCFLDIRSPGLGDTAMYLCATSRDRPSTAVGEKLFFGSGTQLSVL.

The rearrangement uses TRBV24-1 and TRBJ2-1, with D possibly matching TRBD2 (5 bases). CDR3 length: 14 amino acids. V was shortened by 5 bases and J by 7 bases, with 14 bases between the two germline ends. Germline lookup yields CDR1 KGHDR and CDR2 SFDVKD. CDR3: CATSGAGVRNEQFF. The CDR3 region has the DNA TGTGCCACCAGTGGCGCCGGGGTCAGGAATGAGCAGTTCTTC.

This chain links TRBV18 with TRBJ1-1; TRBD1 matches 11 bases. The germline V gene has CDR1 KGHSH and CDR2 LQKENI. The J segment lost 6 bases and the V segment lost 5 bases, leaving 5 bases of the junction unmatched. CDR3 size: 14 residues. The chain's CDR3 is CASSSGQGDSEAFF. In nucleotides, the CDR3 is TGTGCCAGCTCATCGGGACAGGGGGATTCTGAAGCTTTCTTT.

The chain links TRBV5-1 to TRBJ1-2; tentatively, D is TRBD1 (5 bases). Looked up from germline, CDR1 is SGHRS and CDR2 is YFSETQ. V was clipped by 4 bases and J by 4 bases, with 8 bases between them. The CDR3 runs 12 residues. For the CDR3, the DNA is TGCGCCAGCAGCATTGACAGCTATGGCTACACCTTC. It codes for CASSIDSYGYTF.

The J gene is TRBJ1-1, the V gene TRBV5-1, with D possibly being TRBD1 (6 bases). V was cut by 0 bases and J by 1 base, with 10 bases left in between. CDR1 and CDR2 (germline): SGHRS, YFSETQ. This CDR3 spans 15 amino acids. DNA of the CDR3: TGCGCCAGCAGCTTGGCTGGCAGGGGGAACACTGAAGCTTTCTTT. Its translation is CASSLAGRGNTEAFF.

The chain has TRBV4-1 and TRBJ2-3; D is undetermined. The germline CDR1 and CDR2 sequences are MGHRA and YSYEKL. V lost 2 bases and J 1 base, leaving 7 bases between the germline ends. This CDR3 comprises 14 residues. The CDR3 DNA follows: TGCGCCAGCAGCCAATTAGCAGGCACAGATACGCAGTATTTT. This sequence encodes CASSQLAGTDTQYF.

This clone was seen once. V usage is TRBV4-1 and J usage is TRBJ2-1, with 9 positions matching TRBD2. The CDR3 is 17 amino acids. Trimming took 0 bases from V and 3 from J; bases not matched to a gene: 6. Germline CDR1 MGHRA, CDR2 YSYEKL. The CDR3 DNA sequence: TGCGCCAGCAGCCAAGACGCCCCTAGCGGGGTCTACAATGAGCAGTTCTTC. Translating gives CASSQDAPSGVYNEQFF.

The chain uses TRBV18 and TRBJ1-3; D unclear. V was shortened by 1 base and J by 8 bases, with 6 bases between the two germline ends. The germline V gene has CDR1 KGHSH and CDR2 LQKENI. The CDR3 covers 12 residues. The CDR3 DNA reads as TGTGCCAGCTCACCACGGCTGGACACCATATATTTT. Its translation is CASSPRLDTIYF.

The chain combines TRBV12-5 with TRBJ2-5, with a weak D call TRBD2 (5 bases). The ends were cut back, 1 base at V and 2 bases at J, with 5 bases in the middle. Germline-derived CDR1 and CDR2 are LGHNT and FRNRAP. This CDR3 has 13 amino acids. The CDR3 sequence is CASGLGGQETQYF. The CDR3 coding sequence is TGTGCTAGTGGTTTGGGAGGGCAAGAGACCCAGTACTTC. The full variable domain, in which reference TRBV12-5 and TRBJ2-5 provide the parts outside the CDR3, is DARVTQTPRHKVTEMGQEVTMRCQPILGHNTVFWYRQTMMQGLELLAYFRNRAPLDDSGMPKDRFSAEMPDATLATLKIQPSEPRDSAVYFCASGLGGQETQYFGPGTRLLVL.

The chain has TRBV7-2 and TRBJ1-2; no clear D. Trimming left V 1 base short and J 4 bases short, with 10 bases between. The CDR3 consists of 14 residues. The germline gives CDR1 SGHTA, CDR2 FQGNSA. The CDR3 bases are TGTGCCAGCAGCTTAGAACCAGGCTTCTATGGCTACACCTTC. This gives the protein CASSLEPGFYGYTF.

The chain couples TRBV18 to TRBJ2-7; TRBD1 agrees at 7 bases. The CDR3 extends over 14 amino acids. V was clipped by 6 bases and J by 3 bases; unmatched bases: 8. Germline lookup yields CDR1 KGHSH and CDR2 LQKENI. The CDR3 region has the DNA TGTGCCAGCTCCCAGACAGGGAATAACTACGAGCAGTACTTC. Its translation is CASSQTGNNYEQYF.

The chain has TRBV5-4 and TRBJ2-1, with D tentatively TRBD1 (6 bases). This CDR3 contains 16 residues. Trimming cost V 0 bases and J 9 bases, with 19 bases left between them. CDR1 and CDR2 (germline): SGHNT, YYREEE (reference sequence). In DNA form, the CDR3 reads TGTGCCAGCAGCTTGGGGGGCGGACGGACAGATCGTGAGCAGTTCTTC. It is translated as CASSLGGGRTDREQFF. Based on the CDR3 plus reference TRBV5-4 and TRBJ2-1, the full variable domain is ETGVTQSPTHLIKTRGQQVTLRCSSQSGHNTVSWYQQALGQGPQFIFQYYREEENGRGNFPPRFSGLQFPNYSSELNVNALELDDSALYLCASSLGGGRTDREQFFGPGTRLTVL.

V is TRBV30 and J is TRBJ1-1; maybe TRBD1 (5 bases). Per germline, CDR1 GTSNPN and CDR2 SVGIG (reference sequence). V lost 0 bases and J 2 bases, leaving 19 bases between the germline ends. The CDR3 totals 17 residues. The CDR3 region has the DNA TGTGCCTGGAGTGTACACCCCTGGGGCCAGCTAAACACTGAAGCTTTCTTT. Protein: CAWSVHPWGQLNTEAFF.

Here the CDR3 DNA reads TGTGCCAGCTCACCGTCAACCCTCGGAAGCCCAGGGGATCCTGGCTCTGGGGCCAACGTCCTGACTTTC. Amino acid sequence: CASSPSTLGSPGDPGSGANVLTF. The chain employs TRBV18 and TRBJ2-6; weak D call: TRBD1 (6 bases). Looked up from germline, CDR1 is KGHSH and CDR2 is LQKENI. Trimming left V 3 bases short and J 0 bases short, with 30 bases between. The CDR3 is 23 amino acids.

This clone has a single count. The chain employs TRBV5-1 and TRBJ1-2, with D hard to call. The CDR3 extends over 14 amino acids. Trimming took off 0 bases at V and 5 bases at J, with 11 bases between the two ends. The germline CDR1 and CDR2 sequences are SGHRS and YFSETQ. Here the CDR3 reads CASSLGSVIYGYTF. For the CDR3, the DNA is TGCGCCAGCAGCTTGGGCAGTGTGATTTATGGCTACACCTTC.

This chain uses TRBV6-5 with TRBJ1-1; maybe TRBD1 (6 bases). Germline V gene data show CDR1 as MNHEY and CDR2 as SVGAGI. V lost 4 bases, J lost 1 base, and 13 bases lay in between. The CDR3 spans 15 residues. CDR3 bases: TGTGCCAGCAGTTTCCGCGACAGGCGGAACACTGAAGCTTTCTTT. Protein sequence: CASSFRDRRNTEAFF.

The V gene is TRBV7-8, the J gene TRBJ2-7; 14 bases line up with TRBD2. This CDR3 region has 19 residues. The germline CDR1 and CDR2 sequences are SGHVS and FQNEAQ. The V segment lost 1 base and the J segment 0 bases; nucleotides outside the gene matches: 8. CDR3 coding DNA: TGTGCCAGCAGCTTAGAGGGACTAGCGGGGGAGAGCGGCTCCTACGAGCAGTACTTC. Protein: CASSLEGLAGESGSYEQYF.

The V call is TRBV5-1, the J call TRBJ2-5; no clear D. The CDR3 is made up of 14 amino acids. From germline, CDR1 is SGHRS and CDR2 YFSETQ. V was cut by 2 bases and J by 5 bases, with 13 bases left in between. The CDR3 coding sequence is TGCGCCAGCAGCTTCCGACAAACTGGGGAGACCCAGTACTTC. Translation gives CASSFRQTGETQYF. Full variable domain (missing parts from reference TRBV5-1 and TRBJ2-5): KAGVTQTPRYLIKTRGQQVTLSCSPISGHRSVSWYQQTPGQGLQFLFEYFSETQRNKGNFPGRFSGRQFSNSRSEMNVSTLELGDSALYLCASSFRQTGETQYFGPGTRLLVL.